This TCR beta chain was sequenced during a study of blood T cells in healthy people across ages (dated by TCRdb to between 2015 and 2017). Some background on the complete study: In model experiments, template switching captured roughly one uniquely barcoded TCR beta cDNA molecule for every two T cells. The donors were split into four age groups: young (average around 17 years), middle-aged (about 40), aged (around 67) and long-lived (under 90). Using deep sequencing normalized with unique cDNA molecular identifiers, the study measured how TCR beta repertoire diversity changes with age. Donors of different ages were randomly distributed across sequencing lanes to avoid experimental bias. Two additional independent replicas of 1 million unique cDNA reads from the same blood draw were analyzed for two donors (one aged 18 to 29 and one aged 80 or older).

The paper as a whole reports these results and caveats: Estimates of total diversity based on one million sequenced T cells were considered lower bounds and underestimates. The percentage of naive T cells measured by flow cytometry correlated strongly with observed TCR beta diversity. The CMV infection status of donors was not known, potentially confounding age-related changes in expanded clonotypes. Observed TCR beta diversity per million T cells fell roughly linearly with age, and a significant reduction was already apparent by age roughly 41. The long-lived group showed more naive CD4+ T cells, fewer expanded clones and increased TCR diversity than the aged group, suggesting age selection. Bulk unsorted PBMC profiling prevented conclusive comparison of naive and antigen-experienced compartments.

V loses 0 bases, J loses 5 bases, and the germline ends lie 11 bases apart. CDR3 length: 15 amino acids, cysteine to phenylalanine. The CDR3 DNA has 45 bases and is translated from base 1. CDR1 and CDR2 (SGHAT, FQNNGV) derive from the germline V gene. The library was built by means of 5' RACE. The reads were generated on an Illumina HiSeq 2500. The second PCR ran for about 6 to 12 cycles and used a J-beta primer mix along with a sample-barcoded 5' primer. A template-switch 5' adaptor carrying 12 random nucleotides introduced a unique molecular identifier onto each TCR beta cDNA molecule. Each sample yielded at least 3 million CDR3-containing paired-end reads. First-strand cDNA was synthesized from all RNA with the Mint cDNA synthesis kit, primed by a TRBC-specific oligonucleotide. All cDNA was treated with uracil-DNA glycosylase and then went through a first 18-cycle PCR with the universal primers M1SS and BC2_uni_R. Per the original workflow: For normalization, 1 million high-quality reads were randomly selected from each sample, with every read carrying a distinct molecular identifier. Reads with shared molecular identifiers were discarded instead of being binned into consensus sequences. MiTCR, with a Q25 quality threshold and the strictest error-elimination algorithm, was used for CDR3 identification, clonotype clustering and error correction. A nonparametric unseen species model with Euler transformation was used to estimate lower-bound total TCR beta diversity. TCRdb applied fastp at Q25 and MiXCR to the public reads, then kept only in-frame beta chains. Rows merge per CDR3 protein into single entries with the most common DNA and genes. The V and J calls reflect TCRdb's pipeline rather than the authors' work. Counted in this sample were about 1.7 million distinct CDR3 sequences; roughly 28% of them appeared once. The ten largest clones add up to more than 6% of the sample.

Points on this clonotype: No antigen is known for it. The sample holds no much larger clone one base away, and base qualities are not on file.

The approximately 39 donors, aged about 6 to 100 years, were systemically healthy Caucasian individuals from Russia. About 9.8 milliliters of peripheral blood were drawn from each donor into EDTA-treated Vacutainer tubes. PBMCs were isolated by Ficoll-Paque density-gradient centrifugation, with at least 6 million obtained per sample. Trizol reagent was used to extract total RNA from the PBMCs, yielding at least 6 micrograms per sample. The percentages of naive CD45RAhigh/CD27high T cells were determined by flow cytometry on a PBMC aliquot from every donor. The chain is made from TRBV11-2 and TRBJ1-5; there is no confident call for the D gene. The sequence was obtained from a woman between 25 and 40 years old in good health. Source material: blood. CDR3 protein: CASSLDPQEDQPQHF. The nucleotides read TGTGCCAGCAGCTTAGATCCCCAGGAGGATCAGCCCCAGCATTTT.